These T cell receptor beta chains were read from a single sample in a study of cytomegalovirus exposure and HLA in healthy donors. This table comes from immunoSEQ multiplex PCR, and its TCRdb copy is limited to in-frame clones, with some not included. Recorded for this sample: approximately 170,000 clones. Material: PBMCs. These TCRs come from a woman between 18 and 29 years old in good health and CMV-seropositive. CDR3s include the opening cysteine and the closing phenylalanine or tryptophan. Fields, in order: V gene, J gene, D gene, CDR3 DNA, CDR3 protein. The D gene is left open where the match is weak.

v_gene: TRBV11-2
j_gene: TRBJ1-2
d_gene: .
CDR3nt: TGTGCCAGCAGCAACGGGGGGAGAGGCCACTATGGCTACACCTTC
CDR3aa: CASSNGGRGHYGYTF

v_gene: TRBV7-2
j_gene: TRBJ1-1
d_gene: TRBD1
CDR3nt: TGTGCCAGCAGCTTAAATAACAGGGGGGCTTTCTTT
CDR3aa: CASSLNNRGAFF

v_gene: TRBV2
j_gene: TRBJ1-4
d_gene: .
CDR3nt: TGTGCCAGCAGGGGACTGATTAATGAAAAACTGTTTTTT
CDR3aa: CASRGLINEKLFF

v_gene: TRBV4-3
j_gene: TRBJ2-6
d_gene: TRBD1
CDR3nt: TGCGCCAGCAGCCAAGACAGGGGGCGGTCTGGGGCCAACGTCCTGACTTTC
CDR3aa: CASSQDRGRSGANVLTF

v_gene: TRBV7-9
j_gene: TRBJ2-3
d_gene: TRBD2
CDR3nt: TGTGCCAGCAGCTTAGCGGTAGCGGGGGGCACAGATACGCAGTATTTT
CDR3aa: CASSLAVAGGTDTQYF

v_gene: TRBV13
j_gene: TRBJ2-1
d_gene: TRBD2
CDR3nt: TGTGCCAGCAGCTTATTCGGCGGGGGGAGCTCCTACAATGAGCAGTTCTTC
CDR3aa: CASSLFGGGSSYNEQFF

v_gene: TRBV11-2
j_gene: TRBJ1-4
d_gene: TRBD1
CDR3nt: TGTGCCAGCAGCTTAGATTGGGGACAGGGGCTGTCTAATGAAAAACTGTTTTTT
CDR3aa: CASSLDWGQGLSNEKLFF

v_gene: TRBV6-1
j_gene: TRBJ1-5
d_gene: .
CDR3nt: TGTGCCAGCAGTTGGGTCAGGGGACCGAATCAGCCCCAGCATTTT
CDR3aa: CASSWVRGPNQPQHF

v_gene: TRBV11-2
j_gene: TRBJ2-7
d_gene: .
CDR3nt: TGTGCCAGCAGCTCTTACTACGAGCAGTACTTC
CDR3aa: CASSSYYEQYF

v_gene: TRBV29-1
j_gene: TRBJ1-1
d_gene: .
CDR3nt: TGCAGCGTTGAATGGGCGAGGGAGACTGAAGCTTTCTTT
CDR3aa: CSVEWARETEAFF

v_gene: TRBV19
j_gene: TRBJ2-2
d_gene: .
CDR3nt: TGTGCCAGTAGTACCAAGACCCGGGCCGGGGAGCTGTTTTTT
CDR3aa: CASSTKTRAGELFF

v_gene: TRBV27
j_gene: TRBJ1-2
d_gene: .
CDR3nt: TGTGCCAGCAGTTTAAACCGACTGCGGAACTATGGCTACACCTTC
CDR3aa: CASSLNRLRNYGYTF

v_gene: TRBV2
j_gene: TRBJ2-2
d_gene: .
CDR3nt: TGTGCCAGCAGTGAAGCGCTTCGCGGTACCGGGGAGCTGTTTTTT
CDR3aa: CASSEALRGTGELFF

v_gene: TRBV11-2
j_gene: TRBJ2-1
d_gene: TRBD2
CDR3nt: TGTGCCAGCAGCTTAGATATGGCAGCGGGAGTCTCTAGGCAGTTCTTC
CDR3aa: CASSLDMAAGVSRQFF

v_gene: TRBV27
j_gene: TRBJ1-6
d_gene: TRBD1
CDR3nt: TGTACCACCACGGGAACATGGACAGGGGGTGGGTCACCCCTCCACTTT
CDR3aa: CTTTGTWTGGGSPLHF

v_gene: TRBV19
j_gene: TRBJ1-2
d_gene: .
CDR3nt: TGTGCCAGTAGTATAGCCGCCCTTGGTAGGAGTGGCTACACCTTC
CDR3aa: CASSIAALGRSGYTF

v_gene: TRBV7-8
j_gene: TRBJ1-1
d_gene: TRBD1
CDR3nt: TGTGCCAGCAGCCCTAGGACAGGCTACGCTGAAGCTTTCTTT
CDR3aa: CASSPRTGYAEAFF

v_gene: TRBV5-4
j_gene: TRBJ1-1
d_gene: TRBD1
CDR3nt: TGTGCCAGCAGCCCCGTAGACCGGACAGGGGACACTGAAGCTTTCTTT
CDR3aa: CASSPVDRTGDTEAFF

v_gene: TRBV27
j_gene: TRBJ2-3
d_gene: TRBD2
CDR3nt: TGTGCCAGCAGTTTATTAGGACTAGCGGGAGGGCCATTTTTCACAGATACGCAGTATTTT
CDR3aa: CASSLLGLAGGPFFTDTQYF

v_gene: TRBV18
j_gene: TRBJ2-3
d_gene: .
CDR3nt: TGTGCCAGCTCAAACGTTGCGGGGGCGACCGATACGCAGTATTTT
CDR3aa: CASSNVAGATDTQYF

v_gene: TRBV5-6
j_gene: TRBJ2-1
d_gene: .
CDR3nt: TGTGCCAGCAGTATCGCGGTTTTCGATGAGCAGTTCTTC
CDR3aa: CASSIAVFDEQFF

v_gene: TRBV7-2
j_gene: TRBJ2-7
d_gene: TRBD2
CDR3nt: TGTGCCAGCAGCCCTAGGGGTTTAGCGGGAACCCACGAGCAGTACTTC
CDR3aa: CASSPRGLAGTHEQYF

v_gene: TRBV19
j_gene: TRBJ2-7
d_gene: TRBD1
CDR3nt: TGTGCCAGTAGTATAATACAGGGGTACGAGCAGTACTTC
CDR3aa: CASSIIQGYEQYF

v_gene: TRBV7-2
j_gene: TRBJ2-5
d_gene: TRBD2
CDR3nt: TGTGCCAGCAGCTTAGAAGGGGCTAGCGGGATCCAGTACTTC
CDR3aa: CASSLEGASGIQYF

v_gene: TRBV6-5
j_gene: TRBJ1-5
d_gene: TRBD1
CDR3nt: TGTGCCAGCAGTTACTCACAGGGGGGAAATCAGCCCCAGCATTTT
CDR3aa: CASSYSQGGNQPQHF

v_gene: TRBV7-2
j_gene: TRBJ2-7
d_gene: .
CDR3nt: TGTGCCAGCAGTACTGCAGGGGCCTACGAGCAGTACTTC
CDR3aa: CASSTAGAYEQYF

v_gene: TRBV29-1
j_gene: TRBJ1-1
d_gene: .
CDR3nt: TGCAGCGTTGCCTGGGGACGAAGGAGGGACACTGAAGCTTTCTTT
CDR3aa: CSVAWGRRRDTEAFF

v_gene: TRBV10-3
j_gene: TRBJ2-1
d_gene: .
CDR3nt: TGTGCCATCAGTGAGTCATTAGTAGGAGATGGCAATGAGCAGTTCTTC
CDR3aa: CAISESLVGDGNEQFF

v_gene: TRBV27
j_gene: TRBJ1-1
d_gene: .
CDR3nt: TGTGCCAGCAGTCCGGAGGCAGCGAACACTGAAGCTTTCTTT
CDR3aa: CASSPEAANTEAFF

v_gene: TRBV5-6
j_gene: TRBJ2-7
d_gene: TRBD2
CDR3nt: TGCGCCAGCAGCCCGACGACTAGCGGGAGTAGATACGAGCAGTACTTC
CDR3aa: CASSPTTSGSRYEQYF